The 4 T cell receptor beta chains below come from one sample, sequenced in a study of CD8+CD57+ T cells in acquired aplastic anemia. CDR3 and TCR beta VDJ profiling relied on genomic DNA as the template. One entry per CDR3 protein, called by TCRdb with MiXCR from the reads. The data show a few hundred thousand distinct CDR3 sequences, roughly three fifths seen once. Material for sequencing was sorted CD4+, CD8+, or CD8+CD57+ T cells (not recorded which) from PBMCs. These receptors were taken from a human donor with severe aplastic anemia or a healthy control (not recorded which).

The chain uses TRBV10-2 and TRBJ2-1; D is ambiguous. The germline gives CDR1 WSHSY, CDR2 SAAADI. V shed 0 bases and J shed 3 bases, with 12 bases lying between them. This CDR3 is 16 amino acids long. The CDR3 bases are TGCGCCAGCAGTGAGTCTGGATGGAGTAACTACAATGAGCAGTTCTTC. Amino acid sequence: CASSESGWSNYNEQFF.

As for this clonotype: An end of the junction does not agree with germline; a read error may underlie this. The CDR3 spells CASSLSTSTYGYTF. CDR3 DNA sequence: TGTGCCAGCAGCTTGTCCACCAGCACCTATGGCTACACCTTC. The rearrangement uses TRBV5-1 and TRBJ1-2; unclear D gene. Germline CDR1 reads SGHRS; CDR2 reads YFSETQ. This CDR3 has 14 amino acids.

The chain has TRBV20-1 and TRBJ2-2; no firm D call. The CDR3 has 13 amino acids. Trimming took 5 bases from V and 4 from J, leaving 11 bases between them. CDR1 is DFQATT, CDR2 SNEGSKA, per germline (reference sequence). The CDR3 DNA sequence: TGCAGTGCTCCTTCTACAGCCACCGGGGAGCTGTTTTTT. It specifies CSAPSTATGELFF.

CDR3 amino acids: CASSRTPGTSVPNEQFF. DNA of the CDR3: TGTGCCAGTAGTAGGACTCCAGGGACTAGCGTCCCCAATGAGCAGTTCTTC. J is TRBJ2-1 and V is TRBV19, with 10 bases matching TRBD2. The ends lost 4 bases at V and 6 bases at J; junction bases unmatched: 12. This CDR3 is built from 17 residues. The germline gives CDR1 LNHDA, CDR2 SQIVND (reference sequence). Full variable domain (remainder filled in from reference TRBV19 and TRBJ2-1): DGGITQSPKYLFRKEGQNVTLSCEQNLNHDAMYWYRQDPGQGLRLIYYSQIVNDFQKGDIAEGYSVSREKKESFPLTVTSAQKNPTAFYLCASSRTPGTSVPNEQFFGPGTRLTVL.